The rows below give T cell receptor beta chains drawn from one sample of a study of cytomegalovirus exposure and HLA in healthy donors. Profiled with immunoSEQ multiplex PCR; TCRdb holds only in-frame clones, not every one. The sample lists roughly 97,000 clones, around four fifths occurring once. Sequenced sample: PBMCs. These receptors were collected from a woman aged 40 to 50 in good health and CMV-seronegative. Each CDR3 is given without its conserved first and last residue.

v_call	j_call	cdr3_aa
TRBV19	TRBJ2-7	ASSPTRGNEQY
TRBV7-9	NA	ASSSTGASYEQY
TRBV28	TRBJ2-4	ASSSSGSWAKNIQY
TRBV5-1	TRBJ2-7	ASSLDNQIRQGASSYEQY
TRBV18	TRBJ1-1	ATSGGRNTEAF
TRBV7-2	TRBJ1-2	ASSSSSGTNYGYT
TRBV29-1	TRBJ2-7	SVLRQDRYEQY
TRBV6-6	TRBJ1-1	ASSYKARGTEAF
TRBV7-8	NA	ASSPRQGGDEQY
TRBV2	TRBJ1-5	ASQGSLNQPQH
TRBV11-2	TRBJ1-1	ASSLGQVMNTEAF
TRBV5-4	TRBJ2-1	ASSPGGVISYNEQF
TRBV30	TRBJ2-5	AWEGQGTETQY
TRBV5-1	TRBJ2-7	ASSWGREGPYEQY
TRBV25-1	NA	ASSRYYEQY
TRBV7-9	TRBJ2-1	ASSFAGSVNEQF
TRBV7-8	TRBJ2-7	ASSFYSDSPYEQY
TRBV27	TRBJ1-3	ASSTFGSGNTIY
TRBV5-8	TRBJ1-5	ASSPRGGGGSNQPQH
TRBV27	NA	ASSLRDFPPYEQY
TRBV2	TRBJ1-3	ASTPRVYSGNTIY
TRBV10-3	TRBJ2-7	AMRVRQTSRLEQY
TRBV18	TRBJ1-4	ASSPSGVEKLF
TRBV30	TRBJ2-3	AWSSSADTQY
TRBV7-2	TRBJ2-5	ASSSTGWQTQY
TRBV7-3	TRBJ1-1	ASSPHGTGVYTEAF
TRBV28	TRBJ2-7	ASSPLVNRQY
TRBV2	TRBJ2-7	ASSEFFSGQNYEQY
TRBV4-3	TRBJ1-1	ASSPGAGGPEAF
TRBV7-6	TRBJ2-2	ASSSAAAWTGELF
TRBV9	TRBJ2-7	ASSEGDSEVYEQY
TRBV4-2	TRBJ1-2	ASSQTGSRAYGYT
TRBV6-5	TRBJ2-5	ASTQTSTETQY
TRBV5-1	TRBJ1-2	ASSLGGINYGYT
TRBV6-5	TRBJ2-7	ASSIPGTYEQY
TRBV4-1	TRBJ2-7	ASSQPLLGQGKNYEQY
TRBV19	TRBJ2-5	ASSIDAGVGGETQY
TRBV7-9	TRBJ1-1	ASSLEAGGTEAF
TRBV5-4	TRBJ2-1	ASSLSGRANNEQF
TRBV9	TRBJ2-6	ASSGSGAGANVLT
TRBV7-9	TRBJ2-2	ASSLGSVKGPANTGELF
TRBV5-4	TRBJ1-6	ASSLYRDRGRGSPLH
TRBV5-4	TRBJ1-6	ASSRPSGQGYSPLH
TRBV6-1	TRBJ2-1	ASSEALGGPGTHNEQF
TRBV5-1	TRBJ2-2	ASSLGQGTGELF
TRBV7-7	TRBJ2-1	ASSLGLGVGGEQF
TRBV7-9	TRBJ1-4	ASSSPQGLYEKLF
TRBV27	TRBJ1-1	ASRGAGNTEAF
TRBV30	TRBJ2-7	AWSLSWEQY
TRBV30	TRBJ1-3	AWNSVKIGNTIY